This T cell receptor (beta chain) was captured in a study of tumor-infiltrating lymphocytes in oesophageal squamous cell carcinoma. One entry per CDR3 protein results from TCRdb running MiXCR on the PCR reads. This table has fewer than 25,000 distinct CDR3 sequences, around 34% appearing once. The sequenced sample was esophageal tumor tissue. The source of this sequence is a female donor with esophageal squamous cell carcinoma.

The CDR3 DNA reads as TGTGCCAGCAGTAGAGTAGGAACAGATACGCAGTATTTT. It yields the protein CASSRVGTDTQYF. The genes are TRBV25-1 and TRBJ2-3; D gene ambiguous. There are 13 residues in the CDR3. The V gene's germline CDR1 is MGHDK and CDR2 SYGVNS. Between the trimmed V and J ends, which lost 5 bases and 3 bases, there was a span of 9 bases.